These 26 T cell receptor beta chains came from one sample sequenced in a study of blood T cell repertoires in COVID-19. Clones were sequenced by immunoSEQ multiplex PCR, and TCRdb holds only the in-frame ones, with some missing. This table holds 65,000 to 100,000 clones, 80% to 90% found once. Sequenced material: peripheral blood. All receptors come from a woman older than 75 with acute or convalescent COVID-19.

In its sample, this clone was seen once. The V and J genes are TRBV5-4 and TRBJ1-2, with 9 bases that match TRBD1. The V segment lost 4 bases and the J segment 8 bases; nucleotides outside the gene matches: 12. Germline loops: CDR1 SGHNT, CDR2 YYREEE (reference sequence). The CDR3 has 15 amino acids. CDR3 nucleotides: TGTGCCAGCAGCCTCGACAGGGGGGCAACTACGGGCTACACCTTC. It specifies CASSLDRGATTGYTF.

This sequence joins TRBV5-1 and TRBJ1-2; D is possibly TRBD1 (5 bases). The CDR3 has 13 amino acids. V gave up 9 bases and J gave up 4 bases, with 16 bases separating them. Germline CDR1 and CDR2: SGHRS and YFSETQ. The DNA for the CDR3 is TGCGCCACCAAAGAACCCGGGGGCTATGGCTACACCTTC. Its protein product is CATKEPGGYGYTF.

This chain connects TRBV19 to TRBJ1-4; maybe TRBD1 (6 bases). Germline loops: CDR1 LNHDA, CDR2 SQIVND (reference sequence). The CDR3 has 15 residues. The ends were cut back, 5 bases at V and 8 bases at J, with 18 bases in the middle. The CDR3 nucleotides are TGTGCCAGTAGTCAACAGGGACGGTCGGGCGAAAAACTGTTTTTT. Translation gives CASSQQGRSGEKLFF.

V and J are TRBV9 and TRBJ2-7; D unclear. The germline CDR1 and CDR2 sequences are SGDLS and YYNGEE. The CDR3 loop spans 13 amino acids. V lost 0 bases, J lost 5 bases, and 9 bases lay in between. DNA of the CDR3: TGTGCCAGCAGCGTAGTGGCAGGCAACGAGCAGTACTTC. This gives the protein CASSVVAGNEQYF.

This clone is labeled as medium-sized (0.01 to 0.1%). V is TRBV28 and J is TRBJ1-5, with D maybe TRBD1 (6 bases). The ends were cut back, 5 bases at V and 4 bases at J, with 15 bases in the middle. Germline CDR1 MDHEN, CDR2 SYDVKM. The CDR3 spans 15 residues. The CDR3 region has the DNA TGTGCCAGCAGTACCCCGATTACAGGGAATCAGCCCCAGCATTTT. Protein: CASSTPITGNQPQHF. Variable domain in full (rest from reference TRBV28 and TRBJ1-5): DVKVTQSSRYLVKRTGEKVFLECVQDMDHENMFWYRQDPGLGLRLIYFSYDVKMKEKGDIPEGYSVSREKKERFSLILESASTNQTSMYLCASSTPITGNQPQHFGDGTRLSIL.

The gene calls are TRBV25-1 and TRBJ1-1; 9 nucleotides align to TRBD1. J gave up 5 bases and V 4 bases, and 5 bases lay outside the gene matches. The CDR3 covers 14 residues. The V gene's germline CDR1 is MGHDK and CDR2 SYGVNS. The CDR3 reads CASSAGTGRTEAFF. CDR3 bases: TGTGCCAGCAGTGCCGGGACAGGGAGAACTGAAGCTTTCTTT.

The CDR3 spells CSVTQGANTEAFF. The CDR3 DNA follows: TGCAGCGTAACCCAGGGGGCGAACACTGAAGCTTTCTTT. This chain links TRBV29-1 with TRBJ1-1; 8 positions match TRBD1. V shed 6 bases, J shed 1 base, and the junction held 4 bases outside the gene matches. The germline V gene encodes CDR1 SQVTM and CDR2 ANQGSEA. This CDR3 comprises 13 residues.

This clone was seen a handful of times. The chain recombines TRBV27 with TRBJ2-7; D is ambiguous. Trimming pared 5 bases from V and 1 base from J, leaving 15 bases between. The germline gives CDR1 MNHEY, CDR2 SMNVEV (reference sequence). The CDR3 covers 15 residues. DNA of the CDR3: TGTGCCAGCAGTCTCCAAGCGAGTGGTTCCTACGAGCAGTACTTC. It encodes CASSLQASGSYEQYF.

The J gene is TRBJ1-3, the V gene TRBV9; TRBD1 might be the D (6 bases). This CDR3 has 16 residues. Germline CDR1 and CDR2: SGDLS and YYNGEE. Trimming pared 0 bases from V and 0 bases from J, leaving 10 bases between. This CDR3 is CASSVDGQRSGNTIYF. CDR3 coding DNA: TGTGCCAGCAGCGTAGATGGACAGCGCTCTGGAAACACCATATATTTT.

The chain has TRBV6-5 and TRBJ2-7, with TRBD2 matching over 11 bases. CDR1 MNHEY and CDR2 SVGAGI come from the germline V gene. V gave up 6 bases and J gave up 3 bases; unmatched junction bases: 7. This CDR3 has 15 amino acids. This CDR3 reads CASRRTSGPNYEQYF. The DNA for the CDR3 is TGTGCCAGCAGACGGACTAGCGGGCCTAACTACGAGCAGTACTTC.

This chain joins TRBV18 and TRBJ1-4; no firm D call. Trimming shortened V by 4 bases and J by 8 bases, and 14 bases separated the two germline ends. In germline, CDR1 is KGHSH, CDR2 LQKENI. The CDR3 consists of 14 residues. The CDR3 is CASSLTAWEEKLFF. CDR3 bases: TGTGCCAGCTCACTCACAGCCTGGGAGGAAAAACTGTTTTTT.

This chain joins TRBV28 and TRBJ1-2; no reliable D call. With 7 bases removed from V and 8 bases from J, the gap between germline ends came to 11 bases. Germline CDR1 and CDR2: MDHEN and SYDVKM. The CDR3 consists of 11 residues. CDR3 protein: CASIARSGYTF. In DNA, the CDR3 is TGTGCCAGCATTGCAAGGAGCGGCTACACCTTC.

This chain connects TRBV2 to TRBJ1-1; D perhaps matches TRBD1 (6 bases). The CDR3 runs to 14 residues. The germline CDR1 and CDR2 sequences are SNHLY and FYNNEI. The V end lost 4 bases, the J end lost 5 bases, and 14 bases lay between the germline ends. CDR3 sequence reads: CASSVKGEWTEAFF. The CDR3 DNA reads TGTGCCAGCAGTGTTAAGGGGGAGTGGACTGAAGCTTTCTTT.

The chain links TRBV7-9 to TRBJ1-6; weak D call: TRBD1 (5 bases). The CDR3 is 16 amino acids. V lost 4 bases and J lost 8, with 18 bases in between. The germline CDR1 and CDR2 sequences are SEHNR and FQNEAQ (reference sequence). DNA of the CDR3: TGTGCCAGCAGCTCGCTAGCCCCCCCGGGGGATTCACCCCTCCACTTT. Its protein is CASSSLAPPGDSPLHF. The complete variable domain, with remaining parts taken from reference TRBV7-9 and TRBJ1-6, reads DTGVSQNPRHKITKRGQNVTFRCDPISEHNRLYWYRQTLGQGPEFLTYFQNEAQLEKSRLLSDRFSAERPKGSFSTLEIQRTEQGDSAMYLCASSSLAPPGDSPLHFGNGTRLTVT.

The chain links TRBV27 to TRBJ1-5, with D possibly TRBD1 on 6 matching bases. V lost 5 bases and J 1 base, leaving 12 bases between the germline ends. The germline CDR1 and CDR2 sequences are MNHEY and SMNVEV (reference sequence). The CDR3 is 15 residues long. The CDR3 sequence is CASSLTTGSNQPQHF. The CDR3 DNA follows: TGTGCCAGCAGTCTAACTACAGGGAGCAATCAGCCCCAGCATTTT.

The sample holds one count of this clone. V is TRBV9 and J is TRBJ1-2, with 7 positions matching TRBD1. From germline, CDR1 is SGDLS and CDR2 YYNGEE. Losses at the gene ends were 0 bases for V and 8 bases for J; bases not matched to a gene: 7. CDR3 length: 14 amino acids. CDR3 loop: CASSVGQGGWGYTF. The CDR3 coding sequence is TGTGCCAGCAGCGTAGGGCAGGGGGGATGGGGCTACACCTTC.

In this sample, this clone turned up a few times. The V and J genes are TRBV7-9 and TRBJ2-7; a possible D gene is TRBD1 (6 bases). The CDR3 runs to 15 residues. CDR1 is SEHNR and CDR2 is FQNEAQ in the germline V gene (reference sequence). The ends were cut back, 7 bases at V and 5 bases at J, with 21 bases in the middle. CDR3 in DNA: TGTGCCAGCACGGAAGGGAGATCTGCAGGGGACGAGCAGTACTTC. Translation: CASTEGRSAGDEQYF.

The J gene is TRBJ1-2, the V gene TRBV4-1; no firm D call. Germline values: CDR1 MGHRA, CDR2 YSYEKL. The CDR3 length is 13 residues. The germline V and J ends were trimmed by 1 base and 4 bases, with 7 bases remaining between them. In DNA form, the CDR3 reads TGCGCCAGCAGCCAAGTACGGAGCTATGGCTACACCTTC. It specifies CASSQVRSYGYTF.

The chain's CDR3 is CASLGDPWAYYGYTF. CDR3 nucleotide sequence: TGTGCCTCATTAGGTGACCCGTGGGCCTACTATGGCTACACCTTC. This chain uses TRBV30 with TRBJ1-2; no clear D. This CDR3 spans 15 amino acids. V lost 7 bases and J lost 3, with 21 bases in between. The V gene's germline CDR1 is GTSNPN and CDR2 SVGIG (reference sequence).

The chain uses TRBV4-2 and TRBJ2-5; 16 bases fit TRBD2. This CDR3 region has 17 residues. Germline CDR1 LGHNA, CDR2 YNFKEQ. The trim removed 3 bases at V and 2 bases at J, leaving 3 bases unmatched. The CDR3 DNA is TGTGCCAGCAGCCAGGGGACTAGCGGGGGGGCGCAAGAGACCCAGTACTTC. This codes for CASSQGTSGGAQETQYF.

This clone was seen more than once but under ten times. The chain uses TRBV24-1 and TRBJ2-2, with D maybe TRBD2 (6 bases). Trimming shortened V by 5 bases and J by 3 bases, and 15 bases separated the two germline ends. CDR3 length: 16 amino acids. In germline, CDR1 is KGHDR, CDR2 SFDVKD. The CDR3 protein is CATSGLPGGDTGELFF. CDR3 nucleotide sequence: TGTGCCACCAGTGGCCTCCCTGGCGGGGACACCGGGGAGCTGTTTTTT.

Concerning this clone itself: In the same sample, other DNA sequences code for this CDR3. In DNA form, the CDR3 reads TGTGCCAGCAGTAGACAGGGGGTGAACACCGGGGAGCTGTTTTTT. Encoded protein: CASSRQGVNTGELFF. The rearrangement joins TRBV6-2 or TRBV6-3 to TRBJ2-2, with 9 bases lining up with TRBD1. This CDR3 contains 15 residues. The J segment lost 1 base and the V segment lost 5 bases, leaving 2 bases of the junction unmatched. Looked up from germline, CDR1 is MNHEY and CDR2 is SVGEGT.

Only a few counts were recorded for this clone. The gene calls are TRBV28 and TRBJ1-2, with 9 bases identical to TRBD1. Losses at the gene ends were 8 bases for V and 1 base for J; bases not matched to a gene: 11. CDR1 and CDR2 from the germline V gene are MDHEN and SYDVKM. The CDR3 covers 16 residues. The CDR3 DNA reads TGTGCCAGCGGGGGTCAGTGGACAGGGGATAACTATGGCTACACCTTC. Its protein product is CASGGQWTGDNYGYTF.

The rearrangement links TRBV6-8 to TRBJ1-1, with 9 bases lining up with TRBD1. CDR1 MNHGY and CDR2 SAAAGT come from the germline V gene. Losses at the gene ends were 8 bases for V and 3 bases for J; bases not matched to a gene: 25. This CDR3 has 20 residues. CDR3 nucleotide sequence: TGTGCCAGCGGCAACGGACAGGGGAGGCCCCCCGTGTTCAGTGACACTGAAGCTTTCTTT. Its protein product is CASGNGQGRPPVFSDTEAFF.

The V gene is TRBV18, the J gene TRBJ2-2; possibly TRBD1 for D (6 bases). The germline V and J ends were trimmed by 0 bases and 5 bases, with 13 bases remaining between them. This CDR3 spans 16 amino acids. Looked up from germline, CDR1 is KGHSH and CDR2 is LQKENI. The CDR3 DNA sequence: TGTGCCAGCTCACCACCATGGGGACAAACAACCGGGGAGCTGTTTTTT. Its translation is CASSPPWGQTTGELFF.

This clone has more than one count but fewer than ten. The rearrangement uses TRBV19 and TRBJ2-1, with 10 positions matching TRBD2. The CDR3 runs 16 residues. J was trimmed by 8 bases and V by 5 bases; bases with no gene match: 12. CDR1 LNHDA and CDR2 SQIVND come from the germline V gene (reference sequence). As DNA, the CDR3 is TGTGCCAGTAGTGCCTTTAGCGGGGGGCCCCATTATGAGCAGTTCTTC. This sequence encodes CASSAFSGGPHYEQFF.